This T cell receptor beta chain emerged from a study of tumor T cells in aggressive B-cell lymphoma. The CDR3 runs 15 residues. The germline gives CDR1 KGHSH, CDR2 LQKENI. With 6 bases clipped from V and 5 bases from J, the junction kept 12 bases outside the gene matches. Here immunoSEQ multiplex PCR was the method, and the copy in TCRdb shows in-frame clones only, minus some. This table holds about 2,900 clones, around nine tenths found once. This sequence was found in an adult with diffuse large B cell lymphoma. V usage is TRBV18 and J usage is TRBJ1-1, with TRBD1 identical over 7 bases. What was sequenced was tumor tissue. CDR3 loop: CASSPLGKGATEAFF. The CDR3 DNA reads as TGTGCCAGCTCCCCATTAGGGAAGGGGGCAACTGAAGCTTTCTTT.